The source of this T cell receptor (beta chain) is a study of cytomegalovirus exposure and HLA in healthy donors. The study, taken as a whole, reports: Rarity characterized most TCR sequences, yet some public TCRs appeared in many donors.

Data came from immunoSEQ multiplex PCR; TCRdb stores just in-frame clones and leaves some out. The table includes more than 95,000 clones, around nine tenths detected once. Germline V gene data show CDR1 as SGHVS and CDR2 as FNYEAQ. CDR3 length: 16 residues. V shed 0 bases and J shed 0 bases, with 12 bases lying between them. The study drew the donors from its approximately 110-subject validation cohort, separate from the roughly 710-subject first cohort. This clone appeared a few times. Its matching antigen is unknown. V usage is TRBV7-6 and J usage is TRBJ2-7; D is ambiguous. Sequencing input: PBMCs. This TCR derives from a woman aged 18 to 35 in good health and CMV-seronegative. CDR3 nucleotide sequence: TGTGCCAGCAGCTTAGCGGCCACAGCCGACTCCTACGAGCAGTACTTC. Amino acids: CASSLAATADSYEQYF.